This TCR beta chain was identified during a study of tumor-infiltrating lymphocytes in primary liver carcinoma. About the research overall: Staging of the tumors gave T1-T3 N0M0, with widths of 4.2 to 10 cm. Whole-study findings and limits: Tumors reached a significantly greater top-250-clone fraction than blood did (p = 0.039). Compared with tumor region pairs, tumor-adjacent and tumor-blood pairs overlapped less.

TCR beta cDNA came from approximately 490 ng total RNA, primed with a constant-region primer. TCR beta libraries came from three nested multiplex PCR rounds using slightly modified ARM-PCR. TCRdb re-derived calls from the multiplex PCR reads in MiXCR, one entry per CDR3 protein. The sample consists of fewer than 350,000 distinct CDR3 sequences, around 60% of them appearing once. The blood RNA (from unsorted whole blood) was obtained, and germline DNA was also extracted. As to this clonotype: Its target is unknown.

Sequenced sample: peripheral blood. This receptor was taken from a man aged 35-49 years with primary liver carcinoma and hepatitis B virus infection.

The chain's CDR3 is CASSPPGSPTGELFF. The CDR3 coding sequence is TGTGCCAGCTCACCCCCCGGGAGCCCAACCGGGGAGCTGTTTTTT. The rearrangement uses TRBV18 and TRBJ2-2; weak D call: TRBD2 (6 bases). This CDR3 spans 15 amino acids. V was cut by 3 bases and J by 5 bases, with 13 bases left in between. Germline assignment: CDR1 KGHSH and CDR2 LQKENI.